This T cell receptor beta chain was identified in a study of cytomegalovirus exposure and HLA in healthy donors. Germline lookup yields CDR1 MNHNS and CDR2 SASEGT. The germline V and J ends were trimmed by 7 bases and 4 bases, with 5 bases remaining between them. The CDR3 contains 11 residues. Each of the donors was a healthy bone marrow donor. The PCR made use of 60 Vbeta and 13 Jbeta primers. Repertoires were generated with immunoSEQ multiplex PCR, while TCRdb's copy carries only in-frame clones and drops some. Found here are 150,000 to 200,000 clones, 75% to 85% of them singletons; the top ten hold 5% to 7%.

The chain uses TRBV6-1 and TRBJ1-5; unclear D gene. The sequencing input was PBMCs. The TCR originated in a man in his fifties or sixties in good health and CMV-seropositive. The CDR3: CASNQNQPQHF. The CDR3 DNA reads TGTGCCAGCAATCAGAATCAGCCCCAGCATTTT.